The text below deals with one T cell receptor beta chain. Its specificity is unknown. The protocol was immunoSEQ multiplex PCR, while the TCRdb copy is restricted to in-frame clones and leaves out a portion. The sample includes approximately 36,000 clones, 69% of them seen just once. This specimen belongs to a study of PD-1 blockade in classical Hodgkin lymphoma. Findings and caveats of the study: Complete responders entered with baseline diversity on par with newly diagnosed patients, the results showed. After ASCT, patients who started nivolumab under 1 year later were excluded. TCR diversity in CD4+, not CD8+, cells rose significantly by C4D1. Baseline TCR diversity was reportedly lower in newly diagnosed patients than healthy donors.

This CDR3 region has 15 residues. Germline-derived CDR1 and CDR2 are ENHRY and SYGVKD. Trimming shortened V by 0 bases and J by 1 base, and 9 bases separated the two germline ends. With no exception, relapse followed autologous stem cell transplantation in all patients, and brentuximab vedotin exposure varied. The source was peripheral blood mononuclear cells (PBMCs), collected before the second cycle of nivolumab. The chain couples TRBV10-3 to TRBJ1-1; a possible D gene is TRBD1 (5 bases). The sequence derives from a human donor with classical Hodgkin lymphoma. The chain's CDR3 is CAISESVTGNTEAFF. CDR3 sequence (DNA): TGTGCCATCAGTGAGTCGGTTACAGGGAACACTGAAGCTTTCTTT.